This TCR beta chain was identified during a study of shared clonotypes between healthy human individuals. General study points: The sole specimen, blood, was sampled, and tissue repertoires likely differ. Among donors, clonotype sharing was expected to be affected by sequencing depth. Richness estimates generally favored naive over memory subsets. Shared clonotypes across all four donors exceeded non-shared ones in generation probability.

The CDR3 runs to 16 residues. V lost 4 bases and J lost 4; bases outside the gene matches: 13. Germline V gene data show CDR1 as SGHRS and CDR2 as YFSETQ. Worth noting for this clone: The antigen is undetermined.

TCRdb's copy holds only in-frame clones and misses some; the assay was immunoSEQ multiplex PCR. The table includes under 600,000 clones, about 96% detected once. The sequence was collected from a young woman in good health. The J gene is TRBJ2-5, the V gene TRBV5-1, with 7 nucleotides matching TRBD1. The sample consisted of naive CD4+ T cells sorted from blood. Subset indicated: CD45RA+ positively selected. In DNA, the CDR3 is TGCGCCAGCAGCCACCCTGAGGGGGCGGGCAGAGAGACCCAGTACTTC. It translates to CASSHPEGAGRETQYF.